A selection of T cell receptor beta chains follows, all from one sample in a study of cytomegalovirus exposure and HLA in healthy donors. Produced via immunoSEQ multiplex PCR; TCRdb's table is partial and in-frame only. This table holds 150,000 to 200,000 clones, 80% found once. Sequenced sample: PBMCs. These receptors all come from a young man in good health and CMV-seronegative. Each CDR3 is given with its conserved first and last residue. D genes are given only for firm matches. Not every row has a clone size; where given, it reads once, few, many or a size class.

clone_size	d_call	j_call	v_call	cdr3_nt	cdr3_aa
-	-	TRBJ2-7	TRBV10-2	TGCGCCAGCAGTGAGTGGACACCAAACTCCTACGAGCAGTACTTC	CASSEWTPNSYEQYF
-	TRBD1	TRBJ1-6	TRBV5-1	TGCGCCAGCAGCTCCGGGACAGGGAATTCACCCCTCCACTTT	CASSSGTGNSPLHF
once	TRBD1	TRBJ1-2	TRBV2	TGTGCCAGCAGTGGACAGGGTGCTCTCTATGGCTACACCTTC	CASSGQGALYGYTF
-	-	TRBJ1-2	TRBV7-9	TGTGCCAGCAGCTTCCCCGCTAGAGCTAACTATGGCTACACCTTC	CASSFPARANYGYTF
once	TRBD1	TRBJ1-4	TRBV7-9	TGTGCCAGCAGCCACGGACAGGGTGGGGAAAAACTGTTTTTT	CASSHGQGGEKLFF
-	TRBD1	TRBJ1-3	TRBV9	TGTGCCAGCAGCCCTACCCAGGGACAGGGGGCGCGTTCGGTCGGAAACACCATATATTTT	CASSPTQGQGARSVGNTIYF
-	-	TRBJ2-4	TRBV19	TGTGCCAGTAGTATACCTTCGGGCATTCAGTACTTC	CASSIPSGIQYF
-	TRBD1	TRBJ2-3	TRBV7-8	TGTGCCAGCAGCCATTTAACAGGGGGCCAAGATACGCAGTATTTT	CASSHLTGGQDTQYF
few	TRBD2	TRBJ2-3	TRBV7-9	TGTGCCAGCAGCTTAACTAGCGTTTTCTCAGATACGCAGTATTTT	CASSLTSVFSDTQYF
few	-	TRBJ2-3	TRBV7-2	TGTGCCAGCAGCGCAAGCGGGCTCCGCACAGATACGCAGTATTTT	CASSASGLRTDTQYF
-	-	TRBJ2-3	TRBV19	TGTGCCAGTAGAGACGGGGGCACAGATACGCAGTATTTT	CASRDGGTDTQYF
-	TRBD1	TRBJ2-2	TRBV19	TGTGCCAGTTCTCCGGGTCGGACAGGGGGATACACCGGGGAGCTGTTTTTT	CASSPGRTGGYTGELFF
medium-sized	TRBD1	TRBJ2-7	TRBV5-1	TGCGCCAGCAGCTTCGACAGGGGGCAGAACGAGCAGTACTTC	CASSFDRGQNEQYF
few	TRBD2	TRBJ2-3	TRBV6-5	TGTGCCAGCAGTTACTTTGGCGGGGGGGCGAGAGATACGCAGTATTTT	CASSYFGGGARDTQYF
-	TRBD1	TRBJ1-5	TRBV7-9	TGTGCCAGCAGCTCCGCAGGGGGCCCAAATCAGCCCCAGCATTTT	CASSSAGGPNQPQHF
-	-	TRBJ2-7	TRBV6-5	TGTGCCAGCAGTTACGGACGGAGGGGCCCCTACGAGCAGTACTTC	CASSYGRRGPYEQYF
-	TRBD2	TRBJ2-5	TRBV7-8	TGTGCCAGCAGTCTAGCGGGACCCGTGCAAGAGACCCAGTACTTC	CASSLAGPVQETQYF
-	TRBD2	TRBJ2-1	TRBV19	TGTGCCAGTTCGCCTAGCGGGAGTCACTACAATGAGCAGTTCTTC	CASSPSGSHYNEQFF
once	-	TRBJ1-5	TRBV6-5	TGTGCCAGCATCGAAACATCGGGAAGCAATCAGCCCCAGCATTTT	CASIETSGSNQPQHF
-	TRBD1	TRBJ2-5	TRBV28	TGTGCCAGCAGGCGGACAGGGGGCACGTTGGGTGAGCAGTACTTC	CASRRTGGTLGEQYF
few	TRBD1	TRBJ2-7	TRBV7-2	TGTGCCAGCAGCTCCGGGACAGGGTTCTACGAGCAGTACTTC	CASSSGTGFYEQYF
-	-	TRBJ2-1	TRBV30	TGTGCCTGGACACTACCTAGACTATACTCCTACAATGAGCAGTTCTTC	CAWTLPRLYSYNEQFF
-	TRBD1	TRBJ1-2	TRBV29-1	TGCAGCGTCGGACAGGGCTTGGACTATGGCTACACCTTC	CSVGQGLDYGYTF
-	TRBD1	TRBJ2-5	TRBV2	TGTGCCAGCAGTCGTGGGGACAGGGCTTCGGAGACCCAGTACTTC	CASSRGDRASETQYF
-	TRBD1	TRBJ1-1	TRBV6-5	TGTGCCACTCTCCAACAGGGGACAATGAACACTGAAGCTTTCTTT	CATLQQGTMNTEAFF
-	-	TRBJ2-5	TRBV7-2	TGTGCCAGCACCCCCCCCGGGCTAGCGCGGCGAGAGACCCAGTACTTC	CASTPPGLARRETQYF
-	TRBD1	TRBJ2-7	TRBV6-1	TGTGCCAGCGCACCTGTTCAGGGGGCACCCTACGAGCAGTACTTC	CASAPVQGAPYEQYF
-	TRBD2	TRBJ2-7	TRBV4-3	TGCGCCAGCAGCCAAGACCTAGCGGGGACTTCATACGAGCAGTACTTC	CASSQDLAGTSYEQYF
once	TRBD2	TRBJ2-6	TRBV7-9	TGTGCCAGCAGCTTAGAGCCAGCGGGGTACTCCAGGGGGGCCAACGTCCTGACTTTC	CASSLEPAGYSRGANVLTF
-	TRBD2	TRBJ2-1	TRBV9	TGTGCCAGCAGCCTTACCGGGGGGATGAATGAGCAGTTCTTC	CASSLTGGMNEQFF
once	TRBD1	TRBJ1-2	TRBV19	TGTGCCAGTAGTATAATGAAGGGGGCAGCTAACTATGGCTACACCTTC	CASSIMKGAANYGYTF
-	-	TRBJ2-7	TRBV5-5	TGTGCCAGCAGCTTGGTCAGGGGATCCTACGAGCAGTACTTC	CASSLVRGSYEQYF
-	-	TRBJ1-5	TRBV4-1	TGCGCCAGCAGCCAAACGGGTTACGGGGATCAGCCCCAGCATTTT	CASSQTGYGDQPQHF
-	-	TRBJ1-5	TRBV7-2	TGTGCCAGCAGCTTTACTCGCGACAATCAGCCCCAGCATTTT	CASSFTRDNQPQHF
-	-	TRBJ2-5	TRBV11-2	TGTGCCAGCAGCTTAGCACTACGAGGGACCCAGTACTTC	CASSLALRGTQYF
-	-	TRBJ2-7	TRBV25-1	TGTGCCAGCAGTGATATTGGGGGCGAGCAGTACTTC	CASSDIGGEQYF
-	-	TRBJ1-3	TRBV5-4	TGTGCCAGCAGCTTGTTAACAGGGAGCTCTGGAAACACCATATATTTT	CASSLLTGSSGNTIYF
-	-	TRBJ2-6	TRBV30	TGTGCCTGGAGTTACGACAAGCTATACTCTGGGGCCAACGTCCTGACTTTC	CAWSYDKLYSGANVLTF
-	-	TRBJ2-4	TRBV4-1	TGCGCCAGCAGCCAAGATCTTGGGGACAAGGGAATTAACATTCAGTACTTC	CASSQDLGDKGINIQYF
once	TRBD1	TRBJ2-1	TRBV19	TGTGCCAGTAGTATTGGGACAGGGGCAGTAGGGGAGCAGTTCTTC	CASSIGTGAVGEQFF
-	TRBD2	TRBJ2-1	TRBV30	TGTGCCTGGACCCCACTAGCGACCCAATCTCTCGGGCAGTTCTTC	CAWTPLATQSLGQFF
-	TRBD1	TRBJ2-7	TRBV5-5	TGTGCCAGCAGCTTAGGGACAGCCCCCTACGAGCAGTACTTC	CASSLGTAPYEQYF
-	TRBD2	TRBJ2-5	TRBV28	TGTGCCAGCAGTTCCCCTTTCGGGGGGGCCCGGGAGACCCAGTACTTC	CASSSPFGGARETQYF
-	TRBD2	TRBJ2-1	TRBV14	TGTGCCAGCAGCCATCTTACGTTAGCGGGAGTCCTCCTTAATGAGCAGTTCTTC	CASSHLTLAGVLLNEQFF
-	-	TRBJ1-1	TRBV11-2	TGTGCCAGCAGCTTAGAGGGGGGAATGAACACTGAAGCTTTCTTT	CASSLEGGMNTEAFF
-	-	TRBJ2-1	TRBV6-6	TGTGCCAGCAGTTACGGGTATAGGGAGACCTACAATGAGCAGTTCTTC	CASSYGYRETYNEQFF
-	-	TRBJ2-7	TRBV11-1	TGTGCCAGCAGCTCCAAATACGAGCAGTACTTC	CASSSKYEQYF
-	-	TRBJ2-3	TRBV21-1	TGTGCCAGCAGCAAAGAATGGACTAGCGGGAGGGCCGCTAGCACAGATACGCAGTATTTT	CASSKEWTSGRAASTDTQYF
-	-	TRBJ2-6	TRBV5-1	TGCGCCAGCAGCTTGAACCTCAGACTCTCTGGGGCCAACGTCCTGACTTTC	CASSLNLRLSGANVLTF
-	TRBD1	TRBJ2-1	TRBV6-1	TGTGCCAGCAGCTCCCCGGGACAGGGGAACCGGGAGCAGTTCTTC	CASSSPGQGNREQFF
-	TRBD1	TRBJ1-5	TRBV4-1	TGCGCCAGCAGCCAAAACCGGGACAGGGAAGATCAGCCCCAGCATTTT	CASSQNRDREDQPQHF
-	-	TRBJ2-5	TRBV27	TGTGCCAGCAGTTTAAGCAGGGGTGGGGAGACCCAGTACTTC	CASSLSRGGETQYF
-	-	TRBJ1-2	TRBV2	TGTGCCAGCAGCGATGGACAGATTCGGGGCTACACCTTC	CASSDGQIRGYTF